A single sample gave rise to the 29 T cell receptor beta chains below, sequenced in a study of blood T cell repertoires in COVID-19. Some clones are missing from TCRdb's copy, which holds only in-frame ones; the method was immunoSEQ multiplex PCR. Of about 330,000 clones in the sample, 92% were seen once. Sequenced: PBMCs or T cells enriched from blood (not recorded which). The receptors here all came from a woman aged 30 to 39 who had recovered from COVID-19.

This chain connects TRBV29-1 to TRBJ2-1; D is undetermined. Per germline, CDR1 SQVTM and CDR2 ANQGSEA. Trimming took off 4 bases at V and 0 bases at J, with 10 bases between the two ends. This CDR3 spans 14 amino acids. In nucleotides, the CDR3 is TGCAGCGTTGTCCTCCCGAGCTCCTACAATGAGCAGTTCTTC. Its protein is CSVVLPSSYNEQFF.

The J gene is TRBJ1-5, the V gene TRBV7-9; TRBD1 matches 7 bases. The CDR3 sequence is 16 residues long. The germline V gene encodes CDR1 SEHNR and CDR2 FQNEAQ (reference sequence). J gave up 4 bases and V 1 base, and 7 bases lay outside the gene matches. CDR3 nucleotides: TGTGCCAGCAGCTTAGGGGGGACAGTTTCAAATCAGCCCCAGCATTTT. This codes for CASSLGGTVSNQPQHF.

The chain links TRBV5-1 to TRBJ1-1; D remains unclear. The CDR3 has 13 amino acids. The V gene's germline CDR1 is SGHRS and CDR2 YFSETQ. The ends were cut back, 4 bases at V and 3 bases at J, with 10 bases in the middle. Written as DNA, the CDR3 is TGCGCCAGCAGCCCGGGAGCTGACACTGAAGCTTTCTTT. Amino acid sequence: CASSPGADTEAFF.

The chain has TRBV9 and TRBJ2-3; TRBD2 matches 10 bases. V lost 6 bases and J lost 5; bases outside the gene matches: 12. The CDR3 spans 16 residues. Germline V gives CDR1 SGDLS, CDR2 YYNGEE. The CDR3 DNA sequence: TGTGCCAGCACCCCGGGGTGGCTAGCGGGAGTAGATACGCAGTATTTT. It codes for CASTPGWLAGVDTQYF.

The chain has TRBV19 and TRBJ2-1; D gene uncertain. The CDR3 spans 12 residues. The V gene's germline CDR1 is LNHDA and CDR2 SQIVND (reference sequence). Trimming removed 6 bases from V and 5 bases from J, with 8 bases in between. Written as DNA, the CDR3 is TGTGCCAGTAGCAAACAAAACAATGAGCAGTTCTTC. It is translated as CASSKQNNEQFF.

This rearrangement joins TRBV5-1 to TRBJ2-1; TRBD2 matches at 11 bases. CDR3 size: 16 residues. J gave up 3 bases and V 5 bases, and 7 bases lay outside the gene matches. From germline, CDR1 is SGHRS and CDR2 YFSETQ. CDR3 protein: CASRPGTSGLYNEQFF. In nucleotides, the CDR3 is TGCGCCAGCAGGCCCGGGACTAGCGGACTCTACAATGAGCAGTTCTTC.

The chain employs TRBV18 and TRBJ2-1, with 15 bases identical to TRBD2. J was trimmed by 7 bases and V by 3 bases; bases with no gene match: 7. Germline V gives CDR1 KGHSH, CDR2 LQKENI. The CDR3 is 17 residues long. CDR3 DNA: TGTGCCAGCTCACCCCCGGCCGGACTAGCGGGAGGGAATGAGCAGTTCTTC. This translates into CASSPPAGLAGGNEQFF.

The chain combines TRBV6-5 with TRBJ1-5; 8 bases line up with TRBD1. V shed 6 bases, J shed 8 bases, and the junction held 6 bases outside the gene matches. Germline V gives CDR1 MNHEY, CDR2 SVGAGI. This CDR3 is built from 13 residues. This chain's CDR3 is CASRQTGDEPQHF. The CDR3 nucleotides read TGTGCCAGCAGACAGACAGGGGACGAGCCCCAGCATTTT.

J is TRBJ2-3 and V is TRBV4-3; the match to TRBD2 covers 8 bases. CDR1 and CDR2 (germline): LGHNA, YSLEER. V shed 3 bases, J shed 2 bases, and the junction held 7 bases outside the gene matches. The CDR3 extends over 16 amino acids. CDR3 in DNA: TGCGCCAGCAGCCACCGCTTAGCGGGGCTCACAGATACGCAGTATTTT. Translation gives CASSHRLAGLTDTQYF.

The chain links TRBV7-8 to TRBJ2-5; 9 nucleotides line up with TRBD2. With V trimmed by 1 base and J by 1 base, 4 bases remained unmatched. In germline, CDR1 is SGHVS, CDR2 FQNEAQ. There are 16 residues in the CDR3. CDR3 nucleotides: TGTGCCAGCAGCTTAGGACGACTAGCGGTCCAAGAGACCCAGTACTTC. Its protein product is CASSLGRLAVQETQYF. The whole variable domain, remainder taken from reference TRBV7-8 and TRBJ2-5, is GAGVSQSPRYKVAKRGQDVALRCDPISGHVSLFWYQQALGQGPEFLTYFQNEAQLDKSGLPSDRFFAERPEGSVSTLKIQRTQQEDSAVYLCASSLGRLAVQETQYFGPGTRLLVL.

As DNA, the CDR3 is TGTGCCAGCAGTTCCAGGGGTTCCTACGAGCAGTACTTC. It translates to CASSSRGSYEQYF. The rearrangement uses TRBV6-5 and TRBJ2-7; TRBD1 is a possible D gene (6 bases). Trimming pared 4 bases from V and 1 base from J, leaving 8 bases between. This CDR3 is built from 13 residues. The germline CDR1 and CDR2 sequences are MNHEY and SVGAGI.

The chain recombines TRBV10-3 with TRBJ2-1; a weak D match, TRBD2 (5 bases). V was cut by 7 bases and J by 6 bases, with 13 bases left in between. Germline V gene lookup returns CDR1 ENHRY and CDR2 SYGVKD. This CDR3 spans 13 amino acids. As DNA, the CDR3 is TGTGCCATCAACGGGGTTACTGTCAATGAGCAGTTCTTC. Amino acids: CAINGVTVNEQFF.

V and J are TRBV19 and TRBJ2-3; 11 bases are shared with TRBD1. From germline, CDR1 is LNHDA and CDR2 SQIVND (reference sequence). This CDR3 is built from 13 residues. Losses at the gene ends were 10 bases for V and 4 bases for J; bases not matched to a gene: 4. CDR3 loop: CATRDRGADTQYF. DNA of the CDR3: TGTGCCACCAGGGACAGGGGGGCAGATACGCAGTATTTT.

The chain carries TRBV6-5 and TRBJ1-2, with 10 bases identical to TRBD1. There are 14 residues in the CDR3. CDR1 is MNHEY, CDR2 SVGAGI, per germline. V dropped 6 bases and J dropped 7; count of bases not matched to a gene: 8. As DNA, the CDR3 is TGTGCCAGCAGAAGGACAGGGGGGATGGCTGGCTACACCTTC. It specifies CASRRTGGMAGYTF.

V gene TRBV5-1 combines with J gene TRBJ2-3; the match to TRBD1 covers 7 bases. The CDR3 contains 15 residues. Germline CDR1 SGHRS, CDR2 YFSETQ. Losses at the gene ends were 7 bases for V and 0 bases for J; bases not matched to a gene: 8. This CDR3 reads CASGTGTASTDTQYF. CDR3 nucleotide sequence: TGCGCCAGCGGTACCGGGACAGCTAGCACAGATACGCAGTATTTT.

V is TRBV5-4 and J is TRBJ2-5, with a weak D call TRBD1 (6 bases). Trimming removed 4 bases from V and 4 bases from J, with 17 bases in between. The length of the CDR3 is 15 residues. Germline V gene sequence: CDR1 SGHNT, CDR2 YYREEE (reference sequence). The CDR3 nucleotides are TGTGCCAGCAGCCCTATCCCGGGACACCCAGAGACCCAGTACTTC. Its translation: CASSPIPGHPETQYF.

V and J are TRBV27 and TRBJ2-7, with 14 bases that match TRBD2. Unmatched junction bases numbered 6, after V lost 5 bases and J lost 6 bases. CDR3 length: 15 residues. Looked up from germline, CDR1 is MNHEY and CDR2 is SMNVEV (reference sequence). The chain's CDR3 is CASSTGTSGSSEQYF. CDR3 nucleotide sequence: TGTGCCAGCAGTACCGGGACTAGCGGGAGCTCCGAGCAGTACTTC.

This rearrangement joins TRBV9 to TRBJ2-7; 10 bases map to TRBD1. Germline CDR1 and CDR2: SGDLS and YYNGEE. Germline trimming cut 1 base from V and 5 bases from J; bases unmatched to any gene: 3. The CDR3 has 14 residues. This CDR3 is CASSVTGTGDEQYF. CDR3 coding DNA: TGTGCCAGCAGCGTAACCGGGACAGGGGACGAGCAGTACTTC.

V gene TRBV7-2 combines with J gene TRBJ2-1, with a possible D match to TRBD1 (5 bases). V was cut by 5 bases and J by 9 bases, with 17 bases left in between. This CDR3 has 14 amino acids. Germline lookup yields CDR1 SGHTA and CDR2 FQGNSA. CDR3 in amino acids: CASSPWGRQSEQFF. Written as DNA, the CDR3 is TGTGCCAGCAGCCCTTGGGGTCGACAGAGTGAGCAGTTCTTC.

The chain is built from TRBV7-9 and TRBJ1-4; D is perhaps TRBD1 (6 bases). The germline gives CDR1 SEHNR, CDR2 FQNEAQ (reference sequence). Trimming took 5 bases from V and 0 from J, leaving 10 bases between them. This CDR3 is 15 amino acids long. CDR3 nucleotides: TGTGCCAGCAGCCGGACAGAAGCAACTAATGAAAAACTGTTTTTT. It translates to CASSRTEATNEKLFF.

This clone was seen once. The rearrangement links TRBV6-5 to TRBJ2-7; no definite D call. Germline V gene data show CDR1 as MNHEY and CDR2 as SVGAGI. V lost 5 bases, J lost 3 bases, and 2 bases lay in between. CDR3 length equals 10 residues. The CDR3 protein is CASSRYEQYF. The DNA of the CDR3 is TGTGCCAGCAGTCGCTACGAGCAGTACTTC.

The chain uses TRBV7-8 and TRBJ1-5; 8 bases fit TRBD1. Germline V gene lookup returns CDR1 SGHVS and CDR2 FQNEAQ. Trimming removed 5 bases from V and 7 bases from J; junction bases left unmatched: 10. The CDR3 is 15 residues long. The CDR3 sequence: CASSLGQGPKQPQHF. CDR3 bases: TGTGCCAGCAGCCTCGGACAGGGACCGAAACAGCCCCAGCATTTT.

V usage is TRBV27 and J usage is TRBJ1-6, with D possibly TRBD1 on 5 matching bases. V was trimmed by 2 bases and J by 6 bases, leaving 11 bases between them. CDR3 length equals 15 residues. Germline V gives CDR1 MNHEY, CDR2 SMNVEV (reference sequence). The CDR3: CASSLMTAFNSPLHF. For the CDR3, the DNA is TGTGCCAGCAGTTTAATGACAGCTTTTAATTCACCCCTCCACTTT.

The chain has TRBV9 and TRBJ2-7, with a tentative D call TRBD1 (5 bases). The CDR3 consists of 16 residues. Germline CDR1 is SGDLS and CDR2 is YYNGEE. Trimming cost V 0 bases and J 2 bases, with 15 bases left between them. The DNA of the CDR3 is TGTGCCAGCAGCGTAGCAAGAACAGGTCCAGCCTACGAGCAGTACTTC. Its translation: CASSVARTGPAYEQYF.

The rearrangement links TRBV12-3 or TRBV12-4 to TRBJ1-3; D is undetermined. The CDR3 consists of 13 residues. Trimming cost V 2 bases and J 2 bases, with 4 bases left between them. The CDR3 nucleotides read TGTGCCAGCAGTTTACTTGCTGGAAACACCATATATTTT. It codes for CASSLLAGNTIYF.

As DNA, the CDR3 is TGTGCCAGCAGCCTAGCGGGAGCCACTAGAATGCTGCAGTTCTTC. Its translation: CASSLAGATRMLQFF. This chain connects TRBV2 to TRBJ2-1, with 10 bases aligning to TRBD2. The length of the CDR3 is 15 residues. The trim removed 6 bases at V and 12 bases at J, leaving 14 bases unmatched. CDR1 is SNHLY and CDR2 is FYNNEI in the germline V gene.

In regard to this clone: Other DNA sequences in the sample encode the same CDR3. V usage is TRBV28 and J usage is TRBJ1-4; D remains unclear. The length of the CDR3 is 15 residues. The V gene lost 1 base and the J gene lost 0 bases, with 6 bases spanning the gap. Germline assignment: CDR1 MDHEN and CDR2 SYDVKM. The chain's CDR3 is CASSLSGSTNEKLFF. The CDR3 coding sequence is TGTGCCAGCAGTTTATCAGGATCAACTAATGAAAAACTGTTTTTT.

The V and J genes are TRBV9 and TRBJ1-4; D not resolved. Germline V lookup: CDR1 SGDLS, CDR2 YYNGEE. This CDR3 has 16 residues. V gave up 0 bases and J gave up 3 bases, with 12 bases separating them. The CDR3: CASSVGSGSSNEKLFF. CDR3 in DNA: TGTGCCAGCAGCGTAGGGAGTGGGTCGTCTAATGAAAAACTGTTTTTT. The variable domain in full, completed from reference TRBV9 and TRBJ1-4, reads DSGVTQTPKHLITATGQRVTLRCSPRSGDLSVYWYQQSLDQGLQFLIQYYNGEERAKGNILERFSAQQFPDLHSELNLSSLELGDSALYFCASSVGSGSSNEKLFFGSGTQLSVL.

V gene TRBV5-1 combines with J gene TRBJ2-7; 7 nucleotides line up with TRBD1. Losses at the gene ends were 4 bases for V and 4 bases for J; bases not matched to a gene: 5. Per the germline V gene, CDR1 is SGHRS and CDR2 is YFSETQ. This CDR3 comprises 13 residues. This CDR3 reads CASSLRQGYEQYF. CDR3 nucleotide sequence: TGCGCCAGCAGCCTTCGACAGGGTTACGAGCAGTACTTC.